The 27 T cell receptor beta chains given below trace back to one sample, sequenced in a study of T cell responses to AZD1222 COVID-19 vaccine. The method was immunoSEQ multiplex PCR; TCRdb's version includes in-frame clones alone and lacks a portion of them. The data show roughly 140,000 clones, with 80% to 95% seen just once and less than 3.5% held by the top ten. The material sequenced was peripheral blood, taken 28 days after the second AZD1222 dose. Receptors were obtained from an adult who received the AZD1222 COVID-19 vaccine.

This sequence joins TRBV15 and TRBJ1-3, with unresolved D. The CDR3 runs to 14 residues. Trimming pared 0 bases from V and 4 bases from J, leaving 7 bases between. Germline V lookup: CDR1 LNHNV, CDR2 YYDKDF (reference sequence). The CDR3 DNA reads TGTGCCACCAGCAGAGATCTTGGGGGAAACACCATATATTTT. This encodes CATSRDLGGNTIYF.

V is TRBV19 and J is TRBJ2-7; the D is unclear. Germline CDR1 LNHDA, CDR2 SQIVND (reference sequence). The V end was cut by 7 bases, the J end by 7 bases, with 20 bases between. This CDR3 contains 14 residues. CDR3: CASILGPGSSEQYF. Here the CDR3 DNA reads TGTGCCAGTATTCTTGGACCCGGGTCTTCGGAGCAGTACTTC.

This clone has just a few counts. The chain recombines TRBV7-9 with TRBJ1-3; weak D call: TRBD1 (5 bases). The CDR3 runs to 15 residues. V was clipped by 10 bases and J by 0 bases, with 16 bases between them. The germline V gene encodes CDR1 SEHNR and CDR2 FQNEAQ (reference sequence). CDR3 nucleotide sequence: TGTGCCACCATCGAGTGGGGGGACTCTGGAAACACCATATATTTT. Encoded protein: CATIEWGDSGNTIYF.

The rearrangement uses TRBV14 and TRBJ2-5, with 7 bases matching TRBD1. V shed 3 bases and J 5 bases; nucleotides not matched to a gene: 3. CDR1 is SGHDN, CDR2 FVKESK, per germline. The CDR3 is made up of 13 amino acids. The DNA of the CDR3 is TGTGCCAGCAGCCACAACAGGGGTGAGACCCAGTACTTC. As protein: CASSHNRGETQYF.

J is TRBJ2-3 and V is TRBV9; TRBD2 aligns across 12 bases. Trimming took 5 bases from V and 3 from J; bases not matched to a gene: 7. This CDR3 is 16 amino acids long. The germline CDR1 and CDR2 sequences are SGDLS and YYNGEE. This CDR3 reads CASSSGLAGLTDTQYF. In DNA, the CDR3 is TGTGCCAGCAGTTCTGGACTAGCGGGATTAACAGATACGCAGTATTTT.

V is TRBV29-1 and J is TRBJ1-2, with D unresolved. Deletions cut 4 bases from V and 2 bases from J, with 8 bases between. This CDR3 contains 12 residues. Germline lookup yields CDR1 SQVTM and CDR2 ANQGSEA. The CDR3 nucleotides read TGCAGCGTTGCGGGCAGCAACTATGGCTACACCTTC. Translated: CSVAGSNYGYTF.

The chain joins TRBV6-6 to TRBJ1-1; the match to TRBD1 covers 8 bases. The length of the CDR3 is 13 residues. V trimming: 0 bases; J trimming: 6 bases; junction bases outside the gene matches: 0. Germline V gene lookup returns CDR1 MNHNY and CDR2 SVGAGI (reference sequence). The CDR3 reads CASSYSTGAEAFF. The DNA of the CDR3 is TGTGCCAGCAGTTACTCGACAGGGGCTGAAGCTTTCTTT.

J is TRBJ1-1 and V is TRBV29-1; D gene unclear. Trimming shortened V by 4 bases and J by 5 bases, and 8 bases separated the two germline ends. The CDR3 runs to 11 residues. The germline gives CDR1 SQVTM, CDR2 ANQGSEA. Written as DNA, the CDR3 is TGCAGCGTTGTCAGGTCGACTGAAGCTTTCTTT. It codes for CSVVRSTEAFF.

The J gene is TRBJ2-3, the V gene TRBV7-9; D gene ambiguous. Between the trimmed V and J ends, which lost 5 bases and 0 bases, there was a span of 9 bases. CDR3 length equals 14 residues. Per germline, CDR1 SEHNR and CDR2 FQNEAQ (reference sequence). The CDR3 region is CASSHLDSTDTQYF. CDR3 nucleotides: TGTGCCAGCAGCCATTTGGACAGCACAGATACGCAGTATTTT.

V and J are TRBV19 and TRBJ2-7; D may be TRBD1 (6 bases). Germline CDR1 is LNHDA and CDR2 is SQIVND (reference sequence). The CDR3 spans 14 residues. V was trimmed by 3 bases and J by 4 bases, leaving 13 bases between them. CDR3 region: CASSMGAGDYEQYF. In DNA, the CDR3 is TGTGCCAGTAGTATGGGGGCCGGTGATTACGAGCAGTACTTC.

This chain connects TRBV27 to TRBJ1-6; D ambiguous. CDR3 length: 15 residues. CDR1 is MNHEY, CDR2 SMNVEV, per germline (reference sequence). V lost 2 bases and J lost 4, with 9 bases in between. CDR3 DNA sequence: TGTGCCAGCAGTTTAAGGTCCTCTTATAATTCACCCCTCCACTTT. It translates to CASSLRSSYNSPLHF.

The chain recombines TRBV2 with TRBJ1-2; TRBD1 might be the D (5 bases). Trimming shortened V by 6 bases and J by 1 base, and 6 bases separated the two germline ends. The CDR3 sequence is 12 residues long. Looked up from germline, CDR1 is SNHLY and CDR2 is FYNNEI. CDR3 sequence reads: CASSRDNYGYTF. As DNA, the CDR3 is TGTGCCAGCAGCAGGGATAACTATGGCTACACCTTC.

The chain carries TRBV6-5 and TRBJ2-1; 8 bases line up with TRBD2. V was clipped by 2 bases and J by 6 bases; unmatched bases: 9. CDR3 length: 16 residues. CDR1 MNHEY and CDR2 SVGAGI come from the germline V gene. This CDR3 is CASSYISGKGANEQFF. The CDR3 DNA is TGTGCCAGCAGTTACATTAGCGGGAAGGGCGCCAATGAGCAGTTCTTC.

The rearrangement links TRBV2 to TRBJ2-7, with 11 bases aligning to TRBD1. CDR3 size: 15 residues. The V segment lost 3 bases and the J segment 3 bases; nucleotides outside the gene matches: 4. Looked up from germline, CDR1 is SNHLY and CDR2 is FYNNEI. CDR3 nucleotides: TGTGCCAGCAGTGATACCGGGACAGGGGGCTACGAGCAGTACTTC. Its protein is CASSDTGTGGYEQYF.

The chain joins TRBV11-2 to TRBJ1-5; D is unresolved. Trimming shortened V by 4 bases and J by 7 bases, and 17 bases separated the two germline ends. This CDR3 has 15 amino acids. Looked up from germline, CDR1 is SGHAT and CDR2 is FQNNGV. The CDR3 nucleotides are TGTGCCAGCAGCTCCGCGGGAGCCGTGGCCCAGCCCCAGCATTTT. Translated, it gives CASSSAGAVAQPQHF.

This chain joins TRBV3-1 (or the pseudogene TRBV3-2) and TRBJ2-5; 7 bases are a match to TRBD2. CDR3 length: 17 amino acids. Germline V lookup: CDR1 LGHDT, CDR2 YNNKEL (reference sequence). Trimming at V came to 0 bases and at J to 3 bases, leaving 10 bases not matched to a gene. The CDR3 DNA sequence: TGTGCCAGCAGCCAAGATCTCCGGGACTACCATGAAGAGACCCAGTACTTC. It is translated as CASSQDLRDYHEETQYF.

The CDR3 bases are TGTGCCAGCAGCGCTGGACAGGGCGGAAACACCATATATTTT. Translating it yields CASSAGQGGNTIYF. The gene calls are TRBV3-1 (or the pseudogene TRBV3-2) and TRBJ1-3; 8 bases map to TRBD1. The CDR3 spans 14 residues. Germline V lookup: CDR1 LGHDT, CDR2 YNNKEL (reference sequence). J lost 4 bases, V lost 5 bases, and 4 bases had no gene match.

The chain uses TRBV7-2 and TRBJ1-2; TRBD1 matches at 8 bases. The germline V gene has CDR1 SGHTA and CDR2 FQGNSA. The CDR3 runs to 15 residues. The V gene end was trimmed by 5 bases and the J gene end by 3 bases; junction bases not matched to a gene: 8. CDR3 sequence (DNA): TGTGCCAGCAGCGTAAGACAGGGGTCGGACTATGGCTACACCTTC. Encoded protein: CASSVRQGSDYGYTF.

The CDR3 protein is CAISEETGGTGELFF. The CDR3 DNA reads as TGTGCCATCAGTGAAGAGACAGGGGGGACCGGGGAGCTGTTTTTT. The chain employs TRBV10-3 and TRBJ2-2; TRBD1 matches at 9 bases. The CDR3 has 15 residues. CDR1 is ENHRY and CDR2 is SYGVKD in the germline V gene. V shed 3 bases and J 5 bases; nucleotides not matched to a gene: 4.

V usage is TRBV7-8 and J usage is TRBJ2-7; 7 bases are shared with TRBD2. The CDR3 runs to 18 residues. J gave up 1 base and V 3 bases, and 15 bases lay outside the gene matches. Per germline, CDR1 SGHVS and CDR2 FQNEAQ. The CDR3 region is CASSFGMAGVQVSYEQYF. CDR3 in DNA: TGTGCCAGCAGCTTTGGGATGGCGGGAGTACAGGTATCCTACGAGCAGTACTTC.

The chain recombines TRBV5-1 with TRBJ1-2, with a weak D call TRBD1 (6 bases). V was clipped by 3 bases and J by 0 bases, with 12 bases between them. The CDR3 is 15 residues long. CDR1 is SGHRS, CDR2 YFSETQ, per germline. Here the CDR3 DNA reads TGCGCCAGCAGCTGGGGGGCACCTGCTAACTATGGCTACACCTTC. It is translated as CASSWGAPANYGYTF.

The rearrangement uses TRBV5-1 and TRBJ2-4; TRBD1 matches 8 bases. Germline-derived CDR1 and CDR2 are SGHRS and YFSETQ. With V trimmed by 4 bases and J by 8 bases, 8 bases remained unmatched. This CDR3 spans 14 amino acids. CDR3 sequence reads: CASSQQTGADIQYF. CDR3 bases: TGCGCCAGCAGCCAACAGACAGGGGCAGACATTCAGTACTTC.

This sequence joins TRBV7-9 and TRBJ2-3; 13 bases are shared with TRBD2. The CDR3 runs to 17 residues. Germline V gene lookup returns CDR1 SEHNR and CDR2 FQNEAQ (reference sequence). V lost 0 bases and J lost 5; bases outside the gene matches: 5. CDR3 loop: CASSLAPTSGRLDTQYF. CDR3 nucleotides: TGTGCCAGCAGCTTAGCACCGACTAGCGGGAGGTTAGATACGCAGTATTTT.

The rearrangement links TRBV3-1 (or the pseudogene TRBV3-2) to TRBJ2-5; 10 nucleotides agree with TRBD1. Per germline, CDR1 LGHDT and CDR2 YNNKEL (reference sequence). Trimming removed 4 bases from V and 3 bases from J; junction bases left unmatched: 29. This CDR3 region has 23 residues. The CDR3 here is CASSPQYPQQPIPTGTGEETQYF. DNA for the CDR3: TGTGCCAGCAGCCCACAATACCCCCAGCAGCCAATTCCTACCGGGACAGGGGAAGAGACCCAGTACTTC.

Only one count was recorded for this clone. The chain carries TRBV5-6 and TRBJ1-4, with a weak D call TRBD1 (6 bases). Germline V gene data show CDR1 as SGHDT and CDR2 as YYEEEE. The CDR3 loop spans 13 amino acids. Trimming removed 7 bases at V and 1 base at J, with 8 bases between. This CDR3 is CASSTGTNEKLFF. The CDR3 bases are TGTGCCAGCTCGACAGGAACTAATGAAAAACTGTTTTTT.

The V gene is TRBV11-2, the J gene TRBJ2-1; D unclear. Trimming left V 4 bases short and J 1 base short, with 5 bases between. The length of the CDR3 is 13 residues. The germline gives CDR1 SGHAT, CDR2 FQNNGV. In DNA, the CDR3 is TGTGCCAGCAGCTCCGCTTCCTACAATGAGCAGTTCTTC. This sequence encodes CASSSASYNEQFF. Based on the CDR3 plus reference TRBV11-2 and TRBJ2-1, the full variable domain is EAGVAQSPRYKIIEKRQSVAFWCNPISGHATLYWYQQILGQGPKLLIQFQNNGVVDDSQLPKDRFSAERLKGVDSTLKIQPAKLEDSAVYLCASSSASYNEQFFGPGTRLTVL.

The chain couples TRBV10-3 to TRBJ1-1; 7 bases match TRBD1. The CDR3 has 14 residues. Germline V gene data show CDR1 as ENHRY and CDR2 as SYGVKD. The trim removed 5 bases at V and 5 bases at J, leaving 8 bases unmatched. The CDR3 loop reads CAISRQGGGTEAFF. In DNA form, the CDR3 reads TGTGCCATCAGTCGACAGGGCGGAGGGACTGAAGCTTTCTTT.